Shown below are 32 T cell receptor beta chains from a single sample sequenced in a study of CD8 T cells in ankylosing spondylitis. No cognate antigen is known for these TCRs. Study-wide findings and caveats: Ankylosing spondylitis blood appeared to be characterized by a TCR beta motif of eight highly homologous variants.

From the 5' RACE reads, TCRdb called clonotypes with MiXCR, one entry per CDR3 protein. The data hold 470,000 or so distinct CDR3 sequences, with roughly 26% observed a single time. Sequencing used blood, either unsorted or a sorted T cell fraction (not recorded which). The receptors here all came from a male donor with ankylosing spondylitis.

As for this clonotype: This CDR3 fails to terminate in the conserved phenylalanine or tryptophan, so it likely reflects a read error. The chain links TRBV5-1 to TRBJ1-1, with 8 positions matching TRBD1. The CDR3 spans 15 residues. Germline V gene sequence: CDR1 SGHRS, CDR2 YFSETQ. Trimming removed 4 bases from V and 3 bases from J; junction bases left unmatched: 8. CDR3 protein: CASSNGQGGDTEAFL. The CDR3 DNA follows: TGCGCCAGCAGCAACGGACAGGGAGGTGACACTGAAGCTTTCCTT.

This clonotype turned up a few times. The rearrangement links TRBV4-2 to TRBJ2-5, with unresolved D. There are 14 residues in the CDR3. Trimming took 0 bases from V and 7 from J, leaving 12 bases between them. Germline CDR1 is LGHNA and CDR2 is YNFKEQ. The CDR3 here is CASSQDEASRTQYF. CDR3 DNA: TGTGCCAGCAGCCAAGATGAGGCGAGTAGGACCCAGTACTTC.

The J gene is TRBJ1-5, the V gene TRBV28; no definite D call. This CDR3 is 12 amino acids long. CDR1 is MDHEN, CDR2 SYDVKM, per germline. The ends were cut back, 8 bases at V and 1 base at J, with 6 bases in the middle. The CDR3 reads CASVWSNQPQHF. CDR3 coding DNA: TGTGCCAGCGTTTGGAGCAATCAGCCCCAGCATTTT.

This clonotype was observed a handful of times. V usage is TRBV2 and J usage is TRBJ2-1; 9 bases fit TRBD2. Germline CDR1 reads SNHLY; CDR2 reads FYNNEI. The CDR3 is 17 residues long. V lost 9 bases and J lost 6; bases outside the gene matches: 18. CDR3 residues: CASTGTSSSPVPNEQFF. CDR3 in DNA: TGTGCCAGTACCGGGACTAGCTCCTCCCCGGTCCCCAATGAGCAGTTCTTC.

CDR3 residues: CASSEYKTGGADLYF. CDR3 nucleotide sequence: TGTGCCAGCAGTGAATATAAGACAGGGGGCGCAGATCTGTACTTC. The V call is TRBV25-1, the J call TRBJ2-7; 10 bases fit TRBD1. The germline CDR1 and CDR2 sequences are MGHDK and SYGVNS. The CDR3 runs 15 residues. The V and J ends lost 0 bases and 12 bases, in that order; junction bases with no gene match: 11.

This clonotype was observed a few times. The CDR3 nucleotides read TGTGCCAGCAGCCCCGGACAGGTCGGAGAGACCCAGTACTTC. It translates to CASSPGQVGETQYF. This chain uses TRBV3-1 with TRBJ2-5; 7 bases are a match to TRBD1. The CDR3 extends over 14 amino acids. Trimming at V came to 4 bases and at J to 4 bases, leaving 6 bases not matched to a gene. In germline, CDR1 is LGHDT, CDR2 YNNKEL (reference sequence).

A few counts support this clonotype. V usage is TRBV4-2 and J usage is TRBJ2-1, with 7 bases aligning to TRBD2. The V gene's germline CDR1 is LGHNA and CDR2 YNFKEQ. The CDR3 extends over 15 amino acids. J lost 3 bases, V lost 0 bases, and 2 bases had no gene match. DNA for the CDR3: TGTGCCAGCAGCCAAGAGGGCGGGGGCTACAATGAGCAGTTCTTC. This gives the protein CASSQEGGGYNEQFF.

The chain combines TRBV20-1 with TRBJ1-1; 7 nucleotides agree with TRBD1. With V trimmed by 0 bases and J by 6 bases, 10 bases remained unmatched. Germline CDR1 reads DFQATT; CDR2 reads SNEGSKA (reference sequence). This CDR3 has 15 residues. DNA of the CDR3: TGCAGTGCTAGAGATGGTCAGGGGGGGAGACCTGAAGCTTTCTTT. Translated: CSARDGQGGRPEAFF.

Many counts were recorded for this clonotype. The J gene is TRBJ2-1, the V gene TRBV7-8; D ambiguous. Trimming pared 2 bases from V and 0 bases from J, leaving 5 bases between. The CDR3 is 14 amino acids. Per the germline V gene, CDR1 is SGHVS and CDR2 is FQNEAQ. The CDR3 protein is CASSLRASYNEQFF. The CDR3 coding sequence is TGTGCCAGCAGCTTACGGGCCTCCTACAATGAGCAGTTCTTC. Full variable domain (rest looked up from reference TRBV7-8 and TRBJ2-1): GAGVSQSPRYKVAKRGQDVALRCDPISGHVSLFWYQQALGQGPEFLTYFQNEAQLDKSGLPSDRFFAERPEGSVSTLKIQRTQQEDSAVYLCASSLRASYNEQFFGPGTRLTVL.

The table lists this clonotype with a few counts. The V call is TRBV4-1, the J call TRBJ1-1; D is possibly TRBD1 (5 bases). The V gene lost 1 base and the J gene lost 5 bases, with 14 bases spanning the gap. CDR1 is MGHRA and CDR2 is YSYEKL in the germline V gene. This CDR3 contains 15 residues. CDR3 DNA: TGCGCCAGCAGCCAAGGCCTCGGACAATGGACTGAAGCTTTCTTT. Protein sequence: CASSQGLGQWTEAFF.

This clonotype was observed a few times. The rearrangement links TRBV15 to TRBJ2-1; 8 nucleotides agree with TRBD2. Per the germline V gene, CDR1 is LNHNV and CDR2 is YYDKDF (reference sequence). The V segment lost 8 bases and the J segment 5 bases; nucleotides outside the gene matches: 11. This CDR3 region has 15 residues. CDR3 nucleotide sequence: TGTGCCACCGGTCGGGGGACTAGGGAGAACAATGAGCAGTTCTTC. It is translated as CATGRGTRENNEQFF.

The chain joins TRBV24-1 to TRBJ2-2, with 8 bases aligning to TRBD1. V lost 1 base to trimming and J lost 5 bases; unmatched junction nucleotides: 8. This CDR3 contains 17 residues. From germline, CDR1 is KGHDR and CDR2 SFDVKD. CDR3 residues: CATSDFTRTGNTGELFF. The DNA for the CDR3 is TGTGCCACCAGTGATTTTACTAGGACAGGGAATACCGGGGAGCTGTTTTTT.

The table lists this clonotype with a few counts. The chain combines TRBV2 with TRBJ2-1; 11 positions agree with TRBD2. Unmatched junction bases numbered 6, after V lost 6 bases and J lost 5 bases. The CDR3 contains 15 residues. Germline V CDR1 and CDR2: SNHLY, FYNNEI. The CDR3 here is CASRELAGVNNEQFF. CDR3 sequence (DNA): TGTGCCAGCAGGGAACTAGCGGGAGTAAACAATGAGCAGTTCTTC.

The chain joins TRBV5-1 to TRBJ1-1; 7 bases map to TRBD1. The CDR3 loop spans 16 amino acids. Germline trimming cut 0 bases from V and 1 base from J; bases unmatched to any gene: 6. Looked up from germline, CDR1 is SGHRS and CDR2 is YFSETQ. CDR3 sequence (DNA): TGCGCCAGCAGCTTGGAGGGGGCGATAAGGAACACTGAAGCTTTCTTT. It translates to CASSLEGAIRNTEAFF.

The chain combines TRBV3-1 with TRBJ2-3, with 11 bases lining up with TRBD2. This CDR3 has 16 residues. J gave up 0 bases and V 4 bases, and 3 bases lay outside the gene matches. Germline V CDR1 and CDR2: LGHDT, YNNKEL (reference sequence). The CDR3 DNA is TGTGCCAGCAGCCGAGGGACTAGCGGAAGCACAGATACGCAGTATTTT. This codes for CASSRGTSGSTDTQYF.

The J gene is TRBJ1-1, the V gene TRBV7-2, with a weak D call TRBD1 (6 bases). The CDR3 runs 15 residues. Trimming shortened V by 1 base and J by 1 base, and 10 bases separated the two germline ends. Germline lookup yields CDR1 SGHTA and CDR2 FQGNSA. DNA of the CDR3: TGTGCCAGCAGCTTAGGCTCCAGGGGGAACACTGAAGCTTTCTTT. As protein: CASSLGSRGNTEAFF.

This clonotype came up many times. The chain combines TRBV7-9 with TRBJ2-2; perhaps TRBD2 as D (5 bases). Germline V gene sequence: CDR1 SEHNR, CDR2 FQNEAQ (reference sequence). The CDR3 extends over 12 amino acids. CDR3 in amino acids: CAAEEGPGELFF. CDR3 DNA: TGTGCGGCCGAAGAGGGTCCCGGGGAGCTGTTTTTT.

In its sample, this clonotype was seen a few times. V is TRBV4-2 and J is TRBJ1-2; no firm D call. This CDR3 is 16 amino acids long. Germline V gene sequence: CDR1 LGHNA, CDR2 YNFKEQ. The V end lost 0 bases, the J end lost 6 bases, and 17 bases lay between the germline ends. The CDR3 region is CASSQDSLGYPHGYTF. As DNA, the CDR3 is TGTGCCAGCAGCCAAGACAGTTTAGGCTACCCCCATGGCTACACCTTC.

The chain carries TRBV5-1 and TRBJ2-1; 10 bases align to TRBD2. The CDR3 runs 17 residues. Germline-derived CDR1 and CDR2 are SGHRS and YFSETQ. V lost 4 bases to trimming and J lost 7 bases; unmatched junction nucleotides: 14. This CDR3 is CASSRYEAGGPWNEQFF. The CDR3 bases are TGCGCCAGCAGCCGCTATGAAGCGGGAGGGCCATGGAATGAGCAGTTCTTC.

In this sample, this clonotype turned up a few times. The V call is TRBV11-1, the J call TRBJ1-1; D uncertain. Per the germline V gene, CDR1 is SGHAT and CDR2 is FQDESV (reference sequence). Trimming removed 6 bases from V and 3 bases from J, with 11 bases in between. The CDR3 has 13 residues. Written as DNA, the CDR3 is TGTGCCAGCAGAGAAGACTACCACACTGAAGCTTTCTTT. Translating it yields CASREDYHTEAFF.

This clonotype turned up a few times. V and J are TRBV20-1 and TRBJ2-3; 12 positions match TRBD2. Per the germline V gene, CDR1 is DFQATT and CDR2 is SNEGSKA (reference sequence). V was pared by 5 bases and J by 6 bases, with 6 bases of the junction left unmatched. The CDR3 contains 14 residues. The CDR3 DNA follows: TGCAGTGCTGGGACTAGCGGGTTCGCCGATACGCAGTATTTT. Translation: CSAGTSGFADTQYF.

The rearrangement joins TRBV20-1 to TRBJ2-2; perhaps TRBD2 as D (6 bases). Trimming cost V 2 bases and J 4 bases, with 14 bases left between them. The CDR3 is 15 residues long. Germline CDR1 DFQATT, CDR2 SNEGSKA (reference sequence). CDR3 sequence (DNA): TGCAGTGCTAGATCCTTGGCGGGAATCACCGGGGAGCTGTTTTTT. It translates to CSARSLAGITGELFF.

This clonotype was recorded a few times. The genes are TRBV5-1 and TRBJ2-1, with unresolved D. V lost 4 bases and J 2 bases, leaving 10 bases between the germline ends. The CDR3 runs 14 residues. Germline CDR1 is SGHRS and CDR2 is YFSETQ. The CDR3 coding sequence is TGCGCCAGCAGCACTTCTAGACCCTACAATGAGCAGTTCTTC. Protein: CASSTSRPYNEQFF.

V and J are TRBV12-3 or TRBV12-4 and TRBJ2-3; TRBD2 might be the D (5 bases). The length of the CDR3 is 16 residues. The V and J ends lost 4 bases and 2 bases respectively, with 16 bases between them. DNA for the CDR3: TGTGCCAGCAGTTCAGAGGGCTACCGAAACACAGATACGCAGTATTTT. It is translated as CASSSEGYRNTDTQYF.

This clonotype has only a few counts. This sequence joins TRBV6-1 and TRBJ1-2; possible D gene TRBD1, 5 bases. Trimming stripped 1 base from V and 6 bases from J, with 15 bases between. Germline loops: CDR1 MNHNS, CDR2 SASEGT. CDR3 length equals 15 residues. The chain's CDR3 is CASSEGSFGGHGYTF. The CDR3, as DNA: TGTGCCAGCAGTGAAGGCAGTTTTGGGGGTCATGGCTACACCTTC.

The chain recombines TRBV21-1 with TRBJ2-4; whether TRBD2, the table's D call, matches the DNA was not checked. TRBV21-1 is a documented pseudogene. This CDR3 is built from 16 residues. This chain's CDR3 is CASSKAGVGLKNIQYF. CDR3 in DNA: TGTGCCAGCAGCAAAGCGGGGGTCGGACTGAAAAACATTCAGTACTTC.

The rearrangement uses TRBV6-1 and TRBJ2-1; D gene unclear. Trimming pared 2 bases from V and 6 bases from J, leaving 11 bases between. Germline loops: CDR1 MNHNS, CDR2 SASEGT. The CDR3 is 14 residues long. CDR3 sequence: CASSERARTNEQFF. CDR3 nucleotides: TGTGCCAGCAGTGAACGCGCCCGTACCAATGAGCAGTTCTTC.

Here the CDR3 DNA reads TGTGCCAGCAGCTCTGGGCCGGGGGGCTTGACTGAAGCTTTCTTT. Encoded protein: CASSSGPGGLTEAFF. The V call is TRBV7-2, the J call TRBJ1-1; D might be TRBD1 (6 bases). Germline V gene lookup returns CDR1 SGHTA and CDR2 FQGNSA. The CDR3 is made up of 15 amino acids. Trimming took 4 bases from V and 5 from J, leaving 17 bases between them.

The V gene is TRBV12-3 or TRBV12-4, the J gene TRBJ2-1; TRBD2 might be the D (5 bases). Deletions cut 1 base from V and 10 bases from J, with 11 bases between. The CDR3 is made up of 13 amino acids. The CDR3: CASSLGELVEQFF. The CDR3 DNA is TGTGCCAGCAGTTTAGGGGAGTTAGTCGAGCAGTTCTTC.

The rearrangement links TRBV5-1 to TRBJ2-1; D may be TRBD1 (7 bases). Trimming stripped 2 bases from V and 6 bases from J, with 18 bases between. Germline-derived CDR1 and CDR2 are SGHRS and YFSETQ. The length of the CDR3 is 16 residues. CDR3 sequence (DNA): TGCGCCAGCAGCTTCAGGGGGGACAGAACTACCAATGAGCAGTTCTTC. This encodes CASSFRGDRTTNEQFF.

In its sample, this clonotype was seen once. CDR3 in amino acids: CASSIVRGGNEQFF. CDR3 nucleotides: TGTGCCAGTAGTATTGTCAGGGGAGGAAATGAGCAGTTCTTC. This chain uses TRBV19 with TRBJ2-1; D tentatively fits TRBD1 or TRBD2 (6 bases each). Trimming took 3 bases from V and 7 from J, leaving 13 bases between them. In germline, CDR1 is LNHDA, CDR2 SQIVND (reference sequence). The CDR3 totals 14 residues.

There are a few counts of this clonotype. CDR3 in amino acids: CSARDPTAGYGYTF. CDR3 sequence (DNA): TGCAGTGCTAGAGATCCCACGGCAGGTTATGGCTACACCTTC. The J gene is TRBJ1-2, the V gene TRBV20-1; no firm D call. This CDR3 contains 14 residues. Looked up from germline, CDR1 is DFQATT and CDR2 is SNEGSKA (reference sequence). V was cut by 0 bases and J by 5 bases, with 13 bases left in between.